Listed below are T cell receptor beta chains from one sample, sequenced in a study of cytomegalovirus exposure and HLA in healthy donors. Sequenced by immunoSEQ multiplex PCR; TCRdb stores in-frame clones only, minus some. Of just over 95,000 clones listed, about 70% are singletons. What was sequenced was PBMCs. All receptors derive from a human donor in good health. Both conserved end residues are part of each CDR3. Each record gives: D gene, J gene, clone size, V gene, CDR3 protein, CDR3 DNA. A D gene is named only where the DNA matches it firmly. Expanded clones get a size class; other rows say once, few or many, or leave the size out.

>TRBD2|TRBJ2-1|.|TRBV5-1
CASSSRDYSYNEQFF
TGCGCCAGCAGCTCCCGGGACTACTCCTACAATGAGCAGTTCTTC
>TRBD1|TRBJ1-2|.|TRBV14
CASSQAGTGLLGYGYTF
TGTGCCAGCAGCCAAGCCGGGACAGGGCTACTAGGATATGGCTACACCTTC
>TRBD2|TRBJ2-3|once|TRBV5-1
CASSIAGPSTDTQYF
TGCGCCAGCAGCATAGCGGGACCTAGCACAGATACGCAGTATTTT
>.|TRBJ2-1|.|TRBV19
CASSRLEGAPLDEQFF
TGTGCCAGTAGCCGCCTGGAGGGGGCCCCTTTGGATGAGCAGTTCTTC
>.|TRBJ1-1|few|TRBV5-6
CASSAVGENTEAFF
TGTGCCAGCAGCGCCGTCGGGGAAAACACTGAAGCTTTCTTT
>.|TRBJ1-1|once|TRBV5-4
CASSRRDNTEAFF
TGTGCCAGCAGCCGCAGGGATAACACTGAAGCTTTCTTT
>.|TRBJ2-4|.|TRBV20-1
CSAGQSNIQYF
TGCAGTGCGGGGCAATCAAACATTCAGTACTTC
>TRBD1|TRBJ2-4|.|TRBV4-1
CASSQALVDRANIQYF
TGCGCCAGCAGCCAAGCCTTGGTTGACAGGGCGAACATTCAGTACTTC
>TRBD2|TRBJ2-1|.|TRBV5-6
CASREKGLARGNEQFF
TGTGCCAGCAGGGAAAAGGGACTAGCGAGGGGAAATGAGCAGTTCTTC
>.|TRBJ1-1|.|TRBV18
CASSPGREGNTEAFF
TGTGCCAGCTCACCAGGCAGGGAAGGGAACACTGAAGCTTTCTTT
>.|TRBJ2-7|.|TRBV6-1
CASSEAPQGLHEQYF
TGTGCCAGCAGTGAAGCGCCACAGGGTCTCCACGAGCAGTACTTC
>TRBD1|TRBJ1-2|once|TRBV6-4
CASSMGTTGEGYTF
TGTGCCAGCAGTATGGGAACGACAGGGGAAGGCTACACCTTC
>.|TRBJ2-5|.|TRBV5-1
CVSSLEAKTTQYF
TGCGTCAGCAGCTTGGAGGCCAAGACTACCCAGTACTTC
>TRBD2|TRBJ2-7|.|TRBV10-3
CAISESGANSYEQYF
TGTGCCATCAGTGAGAGCGGGGCAAACTCCTACGAGCAGTACTTC
>.|TRBJ2-1|once|TRBV6-1
CASSEGQGNNEQFF
TGTGCCAGCAGTGAAGGGCAGGGTAACAATGAGCAGTTCTTC
>.|TRBJ2-1|few|TRBV6-5
CASSPWRASGEQFF
TGTGCCAGCAGTCCCTGGAGAGCCTCGGGTGAGCAGTTCTTC
>TRBD1|TRBJ2-7|.|TRBV7-9
CASSLAGTGGSKSYEQYF
TGTGCCAGCAGCTTAGCGGGGACAGGGGGCAGTAAGTCCTACGAGCAGTACTTC
>TRBD1|TRBJ1-4|.|TRBV5-1
CASSPDRGSNEKLFF
TGCGCCAGCAGCCCCGACAGGGGGTCTAATGAAAAACTGTTTTTT
>TRBD1|TRBJ2-7|.|TRBV4-1
CASSQDISSSQPGQGFYEQYF
TGCGCCAGCAGCCAAGATATCTCCAGTTCTCAGCCGGGACAGGGCTTTTACGAGCAGTACTTC
>TRBD1|TRBJ2-7|.|TRBV7-2
CASSRDRVDYEQYF
TGTGCCAGCAGTCGCGACAGGGTCGACTACGAGCAGTACTTC
>TRBD2|TRBJ2-7|medium-sized|TRBV5-6
CASSLVVAGGMYEQYF
TGTGCCAGCAGCTTGGTGGTAGCGGGAGGGATGTACGAGCAGTACTTC
>.|TRBJ2-7|.|TRBV5-5
CASSHSPSHYEQYF
TGTGCCAGCAGCCACAGCCCCTCCCACTACGAGCAGTACTTC
>TRBD2|TRBJ2-5|.|TRBV7-9
CASSLRLAGAQETQYF
TGTGCCAGCAGCTTAAGGCTAGCGGGAGCCCAAGAGACCCAGTACTTC
>.|TRBJ1-4|.|TRBV19
CASSRHPPSTNEKLFF
TGTGCCAGTAGTAGGCACCCTCCTTCAACTAATGAAAAACTGTTTTTT
>.|TRBJ1-5|.|TRBV4-3
CASSQFLGDHQPQHF
TGCGCCAGCAGCCAATTTCTGGGAGATCATCAGCCCCAGCATTTT
>.|TRBJ1-2|.|TRBV6-1
CASNQIQGGHGYTF
TGTGCCAGCAACCAAATCCAGGGAGGGCATGGCTACACCTTC
>TRBD1|TRBJ2-2|.|TRBV6-5
CASSYSAQGQTGELFF
TGTGCCAGCAGTTACTCGGCGCAGGGACAGACCGGGGAGCTGTTTTTT
>TRBD1|TRBJ1-5|.|TRBV27
CASSTTGQSNQPQHF
TGTGCCAGCAGTACTACGGGACAGAGCAATCAGCCCCAGCATTTT
>TRBD1|TRBJ2-7|.|TRBV9
CASSVAYGQGYEQYF
TGTGCCAGCAGCGTAGCGTATGGACAGGGCTACGAGCAGTACTTC
>.|TRBJ1-4|.|TRBV12-5
CASGSGTHRGSEKLFF
TGTGCTAGTGGTTCAGGGACACATAGAGGAAGTGAAAAACTGTTTTTT
>.|TRBJ1-2|.|TRBV6-1
CASSESGENYGYTF
TGTGCCAGCAGTGAAAGTGGGGAGAACTATGGCTACACCTTC
>TRBD1|TRBJ1-6|.|TRBV2
CASSWGQAELNSPLHF
TGTGCCAGCAGCTGGGGACAGGCCGAGCTCAATTCACCCCTCCACTTT
>.|TRBJ1-2|.|TRBV2
CARLQSDNYGYTF
TGTGCCAGATTACAGAGTGACAACTATGGCTACACCTTC
>.|TRBJ1-1|.|TRBV21-1
CASSKRTYLNTEAFF
TGTGCCAGCAGCAAAAGAACTTACCTGAACACTGAAGCTTTCTTT
>.|TRBJ2-3|.|TRBV6-4
CASRGSGGADTQYF
TGTGCCAGCAGAGGGAGTGGCGGGGCAGATACGCAGTATTTT
>.|TRBJ1-1|.|TRBV4-1
CASSQLGVEAFF
TGCGCCAGCAGCCAACTAGGGGTGGAAGCTTTCTTT
>.|TRBJ2-2|few|TRBV4-3
CASSQGAVVTGELFF
TGCGCCAGCAGCCAGGGGGCGGTGGTCACCGGGGAGCTGTTTTTT
>.|TRBJ2-5|.|TRBV6-7
CASIRSRIKETQYF
TGTGCCAGCATCAGATCTCGAATTAAAGAGACCCAGTACTTC
>.|TRBJ1-1|few|TRBV10-3
CAIRRAEKNTEAFF
TGTGCCATCAGGAGGGCAGAAAAGAACACTGAAGCTTTCTTT
>.|TRBJ2-7|.|TRBV19
CASSNRVSSEQYF
TGTGCCAGTAGTAACAGGGTTTCGAGTGAGCAGTACTTC
>TRBD1|TRBJ2-7|.|TRBV19
CASNTGVGTGDHEQYF
TGTGCCAGTAACACGGGCGTGGGGACAGGGGACCACGAGCAGTACTTC
>.|TRBJ1-2|.|TRBV4-3
CASSQVARYGYTF
TGCGCCAGCAGCCAAGTGGCTCGCTATGGCTACACCTTC
>.|TRBJ2-2|.|TRBV7-2
CASSLDSRNTGELFF
TGTGCCAGCAGCTTAGACTCGCGGAACACCGGGGAGCTGTTTTTT
>.|TRBJ1-2|few|TRBV5-6
CASSLASGDGYTF
TGTGCCAGCAGCTTAGCCTCAGGGGATGGCTACACCTTC
>TRBD1|TRBJ2-7|.|TRBV6-6
CASSYWGQGNSYEQYF
TGTGCCAGCAGTTACTGGGGACAGGGTAACTCCTACGAGCAGTACTTC
>TRBD1|TRBJ2-6|.|TRBV29-1
CSVEAMGTGGIFGANVLTF
TGCAGCGTTGAAGCAATGGGGACAGGGGGAATATTTGGGGCCAACGTCCTGACTTTC
>.|TRBJ2-7|few|TRBV5-5
CASSLGLAGRPLYEQYF
TGTGCCAGCAGCTTGGGATTGGCGGGAAGGCCCCTCTACGAGCAGTACTTC
>TRBD2|TRBJ2-3|.|TRBV5-4
CASSLLTSVALTDTQYF
TGTGCCAGCAGCTTACTGACTAGCGTGGCCCTCACAGATACGCAGTATTTT
>TRBD1|TRBJ1-6|.|TRBV18
CASKKEGALDNSPLHF
TGTGCCAGCAAGAAGGAGGGGGCGCTCGATAATTCACCCCTCCACTTT
>.|TRBJ2-1|.|TRBV5-1
CASSFQLRGSNNEQFF
TGCGCCAGCAGCTTTCAACTCAGGGGATCCAACAATGAGCAGTTCTTC
>TRBD2|TRBJ2-1|.|TRBV5-1
CASSSSGGASNEQFF
TGCGCCAGCAGCTCCAGCGGGGGAGCCTCCAATGAGCAGTTCTTC
>.|TRBJ1-1|once|TRBV11-3
CASSFTGNTEAFF
TGTGCCAGCAGCTTTACTGGGAACACTGAAGCTTTCTTT
>.|TRBJ1-2|.|TRBV9
CASSDGNDGYTF
TGTGCCAGCAGCGACGGGAACGATGGCTACACCTTC